This TCR beta chain appears in the sequencing data of a study of PD-1 blockade in classical Hodgkin lymphoma. Germline V gene sequence: CDR1 MGHRA, CDR2 YSYEKL. V was trimmed by 4 bases and J by 9 bases, leaving 16 bases between them. The CDR3 runs 14 residues. Method: immunoSEQ multiplex PCR; TCRdb's copy keeps in-frame clones and lacks some. The sample shows about 30,000 clones, less than 90% of them seen only once. Specified time point: newly diagnosed, previously untreated cHL patient sample. Investigators isolated CD4+ T cells from thawed PBMCs through magnetic negative selection. Sequencing was carried out using CD4+ T cells from blood. This sequence joins TRBV4-1 and TRBJ2-1; weak D call: TRBD1 (5 bases). The source of this sequence is a human donor with classical Hodgkin lymphoma. As DNA, the CDR3 is TGCGCCAGCAGCCTCAGGGTCTGGTACGGTGAGCAGTTCTTC. Protein sequence: CASSLRVWYGEQFF.